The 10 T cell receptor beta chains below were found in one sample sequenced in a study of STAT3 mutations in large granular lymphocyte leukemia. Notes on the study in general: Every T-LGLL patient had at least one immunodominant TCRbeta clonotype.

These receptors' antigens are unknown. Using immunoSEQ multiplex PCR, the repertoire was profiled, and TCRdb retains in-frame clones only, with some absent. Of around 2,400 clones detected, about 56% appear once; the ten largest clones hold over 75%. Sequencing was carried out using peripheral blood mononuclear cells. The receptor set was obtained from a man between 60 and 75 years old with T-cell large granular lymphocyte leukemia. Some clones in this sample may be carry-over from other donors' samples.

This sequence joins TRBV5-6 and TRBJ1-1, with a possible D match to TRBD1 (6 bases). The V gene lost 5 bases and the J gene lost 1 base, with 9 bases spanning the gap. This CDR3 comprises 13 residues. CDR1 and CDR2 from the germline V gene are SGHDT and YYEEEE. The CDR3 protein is CASRRTENTEAFF. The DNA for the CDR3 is TGTGCCAGCAGAAGGACAGAGAACACTGAAGCTTTCTTT. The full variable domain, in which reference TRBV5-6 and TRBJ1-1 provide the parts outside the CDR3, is DAGVTQSPTHLIKTRGQQVTLRCSPKSGHDTVSWYQQALGQGPQFIFQYYEEEERQRGNFPDRFSGHQFPNYSSELNVNALLLGDSALYLCASRRTENTEAFFGQGTRLTVV.

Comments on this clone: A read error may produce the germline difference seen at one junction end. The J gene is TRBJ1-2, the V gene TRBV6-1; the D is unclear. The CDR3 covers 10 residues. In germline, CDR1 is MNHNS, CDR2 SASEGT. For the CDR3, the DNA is TGTGCCAGCAGTGAATGGGAATTTAGCTTC. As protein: CASSEWEFSF.

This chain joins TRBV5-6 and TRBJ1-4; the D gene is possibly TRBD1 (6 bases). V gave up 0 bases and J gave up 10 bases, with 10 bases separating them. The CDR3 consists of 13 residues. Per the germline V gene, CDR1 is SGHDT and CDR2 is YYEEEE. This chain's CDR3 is CASSLGGGGKLFF. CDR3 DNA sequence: TGTGCCAGCAGCTTGGGTGGGGGCGGAAAACTGTTTTTT.

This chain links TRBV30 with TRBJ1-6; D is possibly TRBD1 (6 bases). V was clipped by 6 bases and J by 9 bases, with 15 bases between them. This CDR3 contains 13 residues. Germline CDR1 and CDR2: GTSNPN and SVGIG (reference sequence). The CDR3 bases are TGTGCCTGCCAACCCGGGACAACTTCACCCCTCCACTTT. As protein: CACQPGTTSPLHF.

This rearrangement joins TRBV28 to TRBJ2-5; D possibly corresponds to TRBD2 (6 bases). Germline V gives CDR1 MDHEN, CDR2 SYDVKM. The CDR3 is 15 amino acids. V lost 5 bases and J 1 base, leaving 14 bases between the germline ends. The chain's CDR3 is CASSPRVAAQETQYF. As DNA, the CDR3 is TGTGCCAGCAGTCCCAGGGTAGCGGCCCAAGAGACCCAGTACTTC.

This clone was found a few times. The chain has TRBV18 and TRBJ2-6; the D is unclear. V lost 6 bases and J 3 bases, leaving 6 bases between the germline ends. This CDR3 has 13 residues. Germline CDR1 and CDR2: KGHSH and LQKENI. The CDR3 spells CASSEFGANVLTF. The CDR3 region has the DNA TGTGCCAGCTCTGAATTTGGGGCCAACGTCCTGACTTTC.

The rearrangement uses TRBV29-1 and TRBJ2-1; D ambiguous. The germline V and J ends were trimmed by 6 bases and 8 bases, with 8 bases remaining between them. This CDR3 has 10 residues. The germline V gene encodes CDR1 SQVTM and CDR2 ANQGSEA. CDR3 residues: CSVPAHEQFF. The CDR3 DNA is TGCAGCGTCCCCGCCCATGAGCAGTTCTTC.

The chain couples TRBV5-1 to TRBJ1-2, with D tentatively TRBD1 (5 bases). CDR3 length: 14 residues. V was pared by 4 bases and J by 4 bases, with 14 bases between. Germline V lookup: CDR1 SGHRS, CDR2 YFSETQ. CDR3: CASSLGPEGYGYTF. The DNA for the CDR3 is TGCGCCAGCAGCCTGGGACCGGAGGGCTATGGCTACACCTTC.

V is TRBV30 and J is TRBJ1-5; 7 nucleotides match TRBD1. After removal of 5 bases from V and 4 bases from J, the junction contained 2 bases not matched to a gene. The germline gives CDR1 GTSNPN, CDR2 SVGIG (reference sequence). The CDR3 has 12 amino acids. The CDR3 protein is CAWDRDNQPQHF. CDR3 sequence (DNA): TGTGCCTGGGACAGGGATAATCAGCCCCAGCATTTT.

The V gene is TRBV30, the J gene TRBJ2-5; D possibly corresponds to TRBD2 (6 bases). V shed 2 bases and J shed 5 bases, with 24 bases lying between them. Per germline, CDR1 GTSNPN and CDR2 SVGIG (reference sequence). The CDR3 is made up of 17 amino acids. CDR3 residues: CAWSLEGTTGDGETQYF. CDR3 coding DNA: TGTGCCTGGAGTCTGGAGGGGACGACTGGGGACGGGGAGACCCAGTACTTC.